Below are 22 T cell receptor beta chains sequenced from a single sample in a study of blood T cell repertoires in COVID-19. The protocol was immunoSEQ multiplex PCR, while the TCRdb copy is restricted to in-frame clones and leaves out a portion. The table records about 330,000 clones, approximately 87% of them present only once. The sequenced sample was peripheral blood. These TCRs come from a woman in her fifties or sixties with active or convalescent COVID-19.

This rearrangement joins TRBV7-2 to TRBJ1-2; 7 positions match TRBD1. CDR3 size: 15 residues. Germline CDR1 SGHTA, CDR2 FQGNSA. Trimming cost V 2 bases and J 6 bases; bases outside gene matches: 9. The CDR3 nucleotides read TGTGCCAGCAGCTTACCCATGAAACAGGGGAATGGCTACACCTTC. Translation gives CASSLPMKQGNGYTF.

V and J are TRBV11-2 and TRBJ2-7; D unclear. The CDR3 has 12 amino acids. V was cut by 3 bases and J by 5 bases, with 8 bases left in between. CDR1 and CDR2 from the germline V gene are SGHAT and FQNNGV. Here the CDR3 reads CASSFAEDEQYF. DNA for the CDR3: TGTGCCAGCAGCTTCGCCGAGGACGAGCAGTACTTC.

V usage is TRBV11-2 and J usage is TRBJ2-4; 8 bases agree with TRBD1. Losses at the gene ends were 5 bases for V and 2 bases for J; bases not matched to a gene: 5. The CDR3 is 15 amino acids. CDR1 and CDR2 from the germline V gene are SGHAT and FQNNGV. CDR3 sequence (DNA): TGTGCCAGCAGCAGGGGGACAGGTCCCAAAAACATTCAGTACTTC. The encoded protein is CASSRGTGPKNIQYF. The whole variable domain, remainder taken from reference TRBV11-2 and TRBJ2-4, is EAGVAQSPRYKIIEKRQSVAFWCNPISGHATLYWYQQILGQGPKLLIQFQNNGVVDDSQLPKDRFSAERLKGVDSTLKIQPAKLEDSAVYLCASSRGTGPKNIQYFGAGTRLSVL.

This chain links TRBV3-1 (or the pseudogene TRBV3-2) with TRBJ2-1; unclear D gene. CDR1 is LGHDT and CDR2 is YNNKEL in the germline V gene (reference sequence). V was cut by 0 bases and J by 10 bases, with 7 bases left in between. The CDR3 length is 12 residues. The CDR3: CASSQDQWEQFF. As DNA, the CDR3 is TGTGCCAGCAGCCAAGATCAGTGGGAGCAGTTCTTC.

This clone appeared a single time. This chain links TRBV4-1 with TRBJ2-2; 15 bases are a match to TRBD2. The V and J ends lost 6 bases and 5 bases, in that order; junction bases with no gene match: 10. The CDR3 extends over 18 amino acids. CDR1 is MGHRA, CDR2 YSYEKL, per germline. CDR3 nucleotide sequence: TGCGCCAGCAGTCGCGCGGGACTAGCGGGAGGACGGACCGGGGAGCTGTTTTTT. It translates to CASSRAGLAGGRTGELFF.

This clone has at least ten counts. CDR3: CASSETRTTSGANVLTF. The DNA of the CDR3 is TGTGCCAGCAGTGAAACGCGAACTACTTCTGGGGCCAACGTCCTGACTTTC. V is TRBV2 and J is TRBJ2-6; D gene ambiguous. Trimming removed 2 bases from V and 1 base from J, with 12 bases in between. Germline V CDR1 and CDR2: SNHLY, FYNNEI. This CDR3 has 17 residues.

This clone was detected once. The V gene is TRBV29-1, the J gene TRBJ2-7; 11 bases agree with TRBD1. J lost 7 bases, V lost 5 bases, and 7 bases had no gene match. The germline V gene encodes CDR1 SQVTM and CDR2 ANQGSEA. CDR3 length equals 13 residues. The CDR3 region is CSVRDRGSREQYF. CDR3 nucleotides: TGCAGCGTTCGGGACAGGGGGTCGAGGGAGCAGTACTTC.

As DNA, the CDR3 is TGTGCCAGCAGTTGGGGGCAGGGGGACAGCTCCTACAATGAGCAGTTCTTC. This gives the protein CASSWGQGDSSYNEQFF. The gene calls are TRBV6-2 or TRBV6-3 and TRBJ2-1, with 7 bases fitting TRBD1. Germline V gene sequence: CDR1 MNHEY, CDR2 SVGEGT. The CDR3 is 17 amino acids. With V trimmed by 4 bases and J by 0 bases, 9 bases remained unmatched.

The chain has TRBV6-2 or TRBV6-3 and TRBJ1-2; possible D gene TRBD1, 6 bases. The CDR3 has 19 amino acids. Germline CDR1 and CDR2: MNHEY and SVGEGT. V lost 2 bases and J lost 8, with 30 bases in between. CDR3 loop: CASSYPPGTRLALSVGYTF. In DNA form, the CDR3 reads TGTGCCAGCAGTTACCCTCCCGGGACACGGCTGGCCCTTTCAGTCGGCTACACCTTC.

The gene calls are TRBV28 and TRBJ1-2; D remains unclear. Trimming pared 5 bases from V and 4 bases from J, leaving 8 bases between. CDR1 is MDHEN, CDR2 SYDVKM, per germline. This CDR3 has 12 amino acids. CDR3 residues: CASSEGSYGYTF. The CDR3 region has the DNA TGTGCCAGCAGTGAGGGTAGCTATGGCTACACCTTC.

The rearrangement joins TRBV14 to TRBJ1-1; 10 nucleotides match TRBD1. J gave up 1 base and V 4 bases, and 3 bases lay outside the gene matches. There are 15 residues in the CDR3. CDR1 SGHDN and CDR2 FVKESK come from the germline V gene. For the CDR3, the DNA is TGTGCCAGCAGCCCTAGACAGGGGGCGAACACTGAAGCTTTCTTT. It specifies CASSPRQGANTEAFF.

The rearrangement links TRBV4-1 to TRBJ1-2, with 10 bases that match TRBD1. This CDR3 is 13 amino acids long. Looked up from germline, CDR1 is MGHRA and CDR2 is YSYEKL. With V trimmed by 6 bases and J by 6 bases, 4 bases remained unmatched. The CDR3 coding sequence is TGCGCCAGCAGTACCGGGACAGGGGATGGCTACACCTTC. This sequence encodes CASSTGTGDGYTF.

The chain combines TRBV19 with TRBJ1-5; tentatively, D is TRBD1 (5 bases). The CDR3 runs to 17 residues. V was shortened by 2 bases and J by 1 base, with 15 bases between the two germline ends. Germline V CDR1 and CDR2: LNHDA, SQIVND (reference sequence). The chain's CDR3 is CASSIFGAGGSNQPQHF. The CDR3 region has the DNA TGTGCCAGTAGTATATTCGGGGCGGGAGGCAGCAATCAGCCCCAGCATTTT.

This chain uses TRBV7-2 with TRBJ1-1; D is perhaps TRBD1 (6 bases). The CDR3 runs to 17 residues. Trimming took off 5 bases at V and 4 bases at J, with 23 bases between the two ends. From germline, CDR1 is SGHTA and CDR2 FQGNSA. For the CDR3, the DNA is TGTGCCAGCAGCCCCTTTCGACCGCGAAGGGGGAGCACTGAAGCTTTCTTT. Protein: CASSPFRPRRGSTEAFF.

This clone has a count of ten or more. The chain carries TRBV4-1 and TRBJ1-6, with no clear D. In germline, CDR1 is MGHRA, CDR2 YSYEKL. The V end lost 0 bases, the J end lost 9 bases, and 15 bases lay between the germline ends. The CDR3 runs to 16 residues. CDR3 in amino acids: CASSQDRSTGSSPLHF. The CDR3 DNA is TGCGCCAGCAGCCAAGATCGGTCGACCGGGAGTTCACCCCTCCACTTT.

The chain employs TRBV7-2 and TRBJ2-2, with 9 bases lining up with TRBD2. The CDR3 is made up of 16 amino acids. V shed 3 bases, J shed 4 bases, and the junction held 6 bases outside the gene matches. Germline CDR1 is SGHTA and CDR2 is FQGNSA. CDR3 in DNA: TGTGCCAGCAGCTTCAGTAGCGGGAGTACCACCGGGGAGCTGTTTTTT. Translating gives CASSFSSGSTTGELFF.

CDR3 in amino acids: CASSQTDSNQPQHF. The CDR3 nucleotides are TGTGCCAGCAGCCAGACAGATAGCAATCAGCCCCAGCATTTT. The V call is TRBV6-5, the J call TRBJ1-5, with D possibly being TRBD1 (5 bases). V dropped 6 bases and J dropped 0 bases, with 9 bases sitting between them. CDR3 length equals 14 residues. CDR1 MNHEY and CDR2 SVGAGI come from the germline V gene.

The gene calls are TRBV7-8 and TRBJ2-2; 10 nucleotides align to TRBD1. Per the germline V gene, CDR1 is SGHVS and CDR2 is FQNEAQ. Unmatched junction bases numbered 6, after V lost 7 bases and J lost 7 bases. This CDR3 spans 14 amino acids. CDR3 region: CASKSGTGVGELFF. CDR3 DNA: TGTGCCAGCAAGTCCGGGACAGGGGTCGGGGAGCTGTTTTTT.

This sequence joins TRBV12-3 or TRBV12-4 and TRBJ1-2, with D tentatively TRBD1 (5 bases). Trimming took 1 base from V and 2 from J, leaving 5 bases between them. This CDR3 is built from 13 residues. The CDR3 bases are TGTGCCAGCAGTTTAGAGGGGAACTATGGCTACACCTTC. Translation gives CASSLEGNYGYTF.

The rearrangement links TRBV4-3 to TRBJ2-7; D not certain. With 1 base removed from V and 0 bases from J, the gap between germline ends came to 16 bases. This CDR3 spans 17 amino acids. The germline V gene has CDR1 LGHNA and CDR2 YSLEER. The CDR3 bases are TGCGCCAGCAGCCAAGGACGGAGTACGCCTAGCTCCTACGAGCAGTACTTC. Amino acid sequence: CASSQGRSTPSSYEQYF.

The rearrangement links TRBV29-1 to TRBJ2-1; D may be TRBD2 (6 bases). The V end lost 5 bases, the J end lost 8 bases, and 25 bases lay between the germline ends. CDR1 is SQVTM, CDR2 ANQGSEA, per germline. This CDR3 is built from 16 residues. CDR3 DNA sequence: TGCAGCGTTTGTTTTTTGGCTAGCGAACCGCGGGATGAGCAGTTCTTC. This encodes CSVCFLASEPRDEQFF.

The CDR3 bases are TGCAGCGTTGTATCGCGGCGGGAAGAGACCCAGTACTTC. Its protein is CSVVSRREETQYF. This chain links TRBV29-1 with TRBJ2-5, with a tentative D call TRBD2 (5 bases). There are 13 residues in the CDR3. Germline V gene data show CDR1 as SQVTM and CDR2 as ANQGSEA. V lost 4 bases and J 3 bases, leaving 12 bases between the germline ends.